One sample yielded the 5 T cell receptor beta chains listed below, sequenced in a study of T cells in Graves' hyperthyroidism and ophthalmopathy. There were TCR beta CDR3 regions amplified from RNA transcripts. The TCR CDR3 was amplified in a first-round RT-PCR using the HTBI primer set. Via MiXCR, TCRdb re-called the multiplex PCR reads, giving one row per CDR3 protein. This table has approximately 360,000 distinct CDR3 sequences, more than 15% appearing once. Sequenced input: blood. These receptors were collected from a woman aged 18-35 years with Graves' hyperthyroidism that later progressed to Graves' ophthalmopathy.

This clonotype came up a few times. Since a much larger clone is just one base distant, this may be a read error. The chain is built from TRBV12-3 or TRBV12-4 and TRBJ2-7, with D possibly matching TRBD2 (5 bases). This CDR3 is 13 amino acids long. DNA of the CDR3: TGTGCCAGCAGTTTAACGGGGAACTACGAGCAGTGCTTC. This translates into CASSLTGNYEQCF.

The rearrangement joins TRBV7-2 to TRBJ2-3; no definite D call. Germline CDR1 is SGHTA and CDR2 is FQGNSA. This CDR3 is built from 18 residues. The V and J ends lost 1 base and 2 bases respectively, with 19 bases between them. CDR3 nucleotide sequence: TGTGCCAGCAGCTTAGGGTTAGGCTTAAAGCCGGTCACAGATACGCAGTATTTT. It encodes CASSLGLGLKPVTDTQYF.

This clonotype was found once. The chain carries TRBV20-1 and TRBJ2-1; no clear D. The CDR3 is 13 residues long. In germline, CDR1 is DFQATT, CDR2 SNEGSKA (reference sequence). V gave up 3 bases and J gave up 3 bases, with 9 bases separating them. The chain's CDR3 is CSASHRNYNEQFF. DNA for the CDR3: TGCAGTGCTAGTCATCGGAACTACAATGAGCAGTTCTTC.

Regarding this clonotype: This could be a read error, since a much larger clone is one nucleotide away. The J gene is TRBJ2-5, the V gene TRBV28, with a possible D match to TRBD2 (6 bases). The length of the CDR3 is 15 residues. V was pared by 3 bases and J by 5 bases, with 16 bases between. Per the germline V gene, CDR1 is MDHEN and CDR2 is SYDVKM. The CDR3 reads CASSFMGIAGETQYF. The CDR3 DNA reads TGTGCCAGCAGTTTCATGGGAATCGCGGGGGAGACCCAGTACTTC.

The V gene is TRBV6-2 or TRBV6-3, the J gene TRBJ2-7; D uncertain. With 5 bases removed from V and 6 bases from J, the gap between germline ends came to 11 bases. This CDR3 is built from 12 residues. Germline CDR1 is MNHEY and CDR2 is SVGEGT. CDR3 protein: CASSLQSSEQYF. The CDR3 DNA reads TGTGCCAGCAGTCTCCAATCCAGCGAGCAGTACTTC.